Sequencing of this T cell receptor (beta chain) was carried out in a study of blood T cell repertoires in COVID-19. Study context: Samples of COVID-19 (acute and convalescent) were obtained from the United States, Italy and Spain. T cells, B-cell-depleted T cells, or PBMCs provided the cDNA or gDNA that served as material.

Those enrolled, adults aged roughly 18 to 90 years, came from about two dozen US areas. Germline CDR1 is SEHNR and CDR2 is FQNEAQ (reference sequence). Trimming cost V 1 base and J 3 bases; bases outside gene matches: 12. The CDR3 consists of 19 residues. Generated by immunoSEQ multiplex PCR, the TCRdb table keeps only in-frame clones and is missing some. In the table there are about 310,000 clones, roughly 89% of which are singletons. The chain employs TRBV7-9 and TRBJ2-1; 10 nucleotides match TRBD2. The source is a woman between 18 and 29 years old with acute COVID-19. The specimen sequenced was PBMCs or T cells enriched from blood (not recorded which). CDR3 sequence: CASSLGPREREGLYNEQFF. As DNA, the CDR3 is TGTGCCAGCAGCTTAGGGCCTCGAGAGCGGGAGGGCCTCTACAATGAGCAGTTCTTC.